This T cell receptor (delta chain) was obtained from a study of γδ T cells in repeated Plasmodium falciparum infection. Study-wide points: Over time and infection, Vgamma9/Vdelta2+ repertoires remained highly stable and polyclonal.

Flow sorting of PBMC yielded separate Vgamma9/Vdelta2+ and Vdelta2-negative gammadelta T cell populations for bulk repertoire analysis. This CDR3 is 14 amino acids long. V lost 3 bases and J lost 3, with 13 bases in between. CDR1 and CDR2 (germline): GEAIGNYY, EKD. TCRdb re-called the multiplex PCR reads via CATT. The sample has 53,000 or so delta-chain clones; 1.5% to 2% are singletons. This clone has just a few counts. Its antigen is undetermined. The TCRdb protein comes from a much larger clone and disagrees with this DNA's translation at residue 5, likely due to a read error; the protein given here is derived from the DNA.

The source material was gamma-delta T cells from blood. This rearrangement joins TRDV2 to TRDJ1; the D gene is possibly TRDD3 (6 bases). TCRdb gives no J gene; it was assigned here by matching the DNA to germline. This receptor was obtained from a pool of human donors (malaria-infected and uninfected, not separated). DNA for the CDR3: TGTGCCTGTGACTCCATAGGGGATGCCGATAAACTCATCTTT. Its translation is CACDSIGDADKLIF.